The rows below give T cell receptor beta chains drawn from one sample of a study of cytomegalovirus exposure and HLA in healthy donors. The table came from immunoSEQ multiplex PCR; TCRdb's copy has only in-frame clones and leaves some out. The sample holds some 170,000 clones, about 80% seen once. Sequencing was carried out using PBMCs. These receptors all come from a man in his thirties or forties in good health and CMV-seronegative. The CDR3 runs from the conserved cysteine through the conserved F or W. The D gene is left open where the match is weak. For some rows the clone size is stated as once, few or many, or as a class when expanded; others skip it.

NA,TRBV5-1,NA,TRBJ2-7,CASSGGPSITGYEQYF,TGCGCCAGCAGCGGGGGCCCCTCTATTACGGGCTACGAGCAGTACTTC
NA,TRBV7-6,TRBD2,TRBJ2-2,CASSLKAGAGGELFF,TGTGCCAGCAGCTTAAAAGCGGGAGCGGGCGGGGAGCTGTTTTTT
NA,TRBV9,NA,TRBJ1-1,CASSGGHMNTEAFF,TGTGCCAGCAGCGGCGGACACATGAACACTGAAGCTTTCTTT
NA,TRBV2,TRBD2,TRBJ2-7,CASSSGLAREQYF,TGTGCCAGCAGTTCAGGACTAGCGCGAGAGCAGTACTTC
NA,TRBV6-5,NA,TRBJ2-3,CASSYLEGSTDTQYF,TGTGCCAGCAGTTACTTGGAGGGGAGCACAGATACGCAGTATTTT
NA,TRBV6-5,TRBD2,TRBJ2-7,CASTPGGGVQYF,TGTGCCAGCACCCCCGGGGGGGGAGTCCAGTACTTC
NA,TRBV9,NA,TRBJ2-7,CASSVGSGSYEQYF,TGTGCCAGCAGCGTAGGGTCGGGCTCCTACGAGCAGTACTTC
NA,TRBV13,TRBD1,TRBJ2-5,CASSGDRGPVEETQYF,TGTGCCAGCAGCGGCGACAGGGGACCGGTTGAGGAGACCCAGTACTTC
NA,TRBV11-2,TRBD1,TRBJ1-1,CASSLAGSDRGLDAFF,TGTGCCAGCAGCTTAGCTGGGTCGGACAGGGGGCTGGATGCTTTCTTT
NA,TRBV7-2,NA,TRBJ2-7,CASSLAPFGQGSYEQYF,TGTGCCAGCAGCTTAGCCCCTTTTGGGCAGGGTTCCTACGAGCAGTACTTC
NA,TRBV7-9,TRBD2,TRBJ2-5,CASSVIAGGFETQYF,TGTGCCAGCAGCGTAATAGCGGGGGGTTTTGAGACCCAGTACTTC
NA,TRBV5-1,TRBD1,TRBJ2-7,CASTRLGTAYEQYF,TGCGCCAGCACCCGACTCGGGACAGCCTACGAGCAGTACTTC
NA,TRBV10-1,TRBD1,TRBJ2-7,CASRKDRGRYEQYF,TGCGCCAGCAGGAAGGACAGGGGCCGTTACGAGCAGTACTTC
few,TRBV19,NA,TRBJ1-1,CASSIRTEVNTEAFF,TGTGCCAGTAGTATCCGGACAGAAGTGAACACTGAAGCTTTCTTT
few,TRBV18,TRBD1,TRBJ1-4,CASSPSTGYYEKLFF,TGTGCCAGCTCACCGTCGACAGGGTATTATGAAAAACTGTTTTTT
once,TRBV7-9,NA,TRBJ2-1,CASSPPPVGLVGEQFF,TGTGCCAGCAGCCCCCCTCCGGTCGGTCTGGTCGGTGAGCAGTTCTTC
NA,TRBV12-2,NA,TRBJ1-5,CASRFGILGNQPQHF,TGTGCAAGTCGCTTCGGGATCCTAGGGAATCAGCCCCAGCATTTT
NA,TRBV29-1,NA,TRBJ1-2,CSVPGSLYGYTF,TGCAGCGTTCCCGGGAGCCTTTATGGCTACACCTTC
NA,TRBV4-1,NA,TRBJ1-1,CASSPQEGAPITEAFF,TGCGCCAGCAGCCCCCAGGAAGGTGCCCCCATCACTGAAGCTTTCTTT
NA,TRBV5-4,TRBD2,TRBJ2-1,CASSRGEYNEQFF,TGTGCCAGCAGCCGGGGGGAATACAATGAGCAGTTCTTC
NA,TRBV7-2,NA,TRBJ1-2,CASSQTHNYGYTF,TGTGCCAGCAGTCAGACACATAACTATGGCTACACCTTC
NA,TRBV30,NA,TRBJ2-1,CAWSSWTGNEQFF,TGTGCCTGGAGTAGTTGGACTGGCAATGAGCAGTTCTTC
NA,TRBV6-1,NA,TRBJ1-2,CASSEGTAYYGYTF,TGTGCCAGCAGTGAAGGGACAGCTTACTATGGCTACACCTTC
NA,TRBV7-9,NA,TRBJ2-2,CASSLGSGTGELFF,TGTGCCAGCAGCTTAGGGTCGGGCACCGGGGAGCTGTTTTTT
NA,TRBV28,TRBD1,TRBJ1-2,CASSPPGRTGNGYTF,TGTGCCAGCAGTCCGCCGGGACGGACAGGGAATGGCTACACCTTC
once,TRBV2,TRBD2,TRBJ2-3,CASSHITSGLAGGDTQYF,TGTGCCAGCAGCCATATTACTAGTGGACTAGCGGGAGGTGATACGCAGTATTTT
NA,TRBV7-8,NA,TRBJ2-1,CASSSDSIYNEQFF,TGTGCCAGCAGCTCGGACTCGATCTACAATGAGCAGTTCTTC
NA,TRBV19,TRBD1,TRBJ2-7,CASSFTGGRSYEQYF,TGTGCCAGTAGCTTTACAGGGGGCCGTTCCTACGAGCAGTACTTC